Presented here are 29 T cell receptor beta chains from one specimen sequenced in a study of cytomegalovirus exposure and HLA in healthy donors. The PCR was carried out with 60 Vbeta primers and 13 Jbeta primers. The table came from immunoSEQ multiplex PCR; TCRdb's copy has only in-frame clones and leaves some out. Its listing shows some 110,000 clones. The sequenced material came from PBMCs. These receptors were collected from a middle-aged man in good health and CMV-seronegative.

The CDR3 sequence: CASSPGTSGRFVNEQFF. CDR3 DNA: TGTGCCAGCAGCCCAGGGACTAGCGGGAGATTCGTCAATGAGCAGTTCTTC. V usage is TRBV7-6 and J usage is TRBJ2-1, with 14 nucleotides matching TRBD2. Germline V CDR1 and CDR2: SGHVS, FNYEAQ. Unmatched junction bases numbered 9, after V lost 5 bases and J lost 6 bases. This CDR3 comprises 17 residues. Complete variable domain (other parts from reference TRBV7-6 and TRBJ2-1): GAGVSQSPRYKVTKRGQDVALRCDPISGHVSLYWYRQALGQGPEFLTYFNYEAQQDKSGLPNDRFSAERPEGSISTLTIQRTEQRDSAMYRCASSPGTSGRFVNEQFFGPGTRLTVL.

The chain uses TRBV11-3 and TRBJ2-3; 8 bases line up with TRBD2. V was pared by 4 bases and J by 6 bases, with 18 bases of the junction left unmatched. The CDR3 is 18 amino acids. Per the germline V gene, CDR1 is SGHNT and CDR2 is YENEEA. In DNA, the CDR3 is TGTGCCAGCAGCTCACCTTTTCTTCCTCAGCGGGAGCGGGATACGCAGTATTTT. Translation gives CASSSPFLPQRERDTQYF.

This rearrangement joins TRBV11-3 to TRBJ1-1; possible D gene TRBD1, 5 bases. Germline V CDR1 and CDR2: SGHNT, YENEEA. There are 13 residues in the CDR3. The V and J ends lost 5 bases and 5 bases respectively, with 12 bases between them. CDR3 region: CASSQPGGTEAFF. In nucleotides, the CDR3 is TGTGCCAGCAGCCAACCGGGGGGTACTGAAGCTTTCTTT.

V usage is TRBV7-9 and J usage is TRBJ2-7, with TRBD1 matching 9 bases. CDR3 length: 14 residues. Germline CDR1 SEHNR, CDR2 FQNEAQ (reference sequence). The J segment lost 6 bases and the V segment lost 6 bases, leaving 9 bases of the junction unmatched. The CDR3 spells CASSLGQGPREQYF. The DNA for the CDR3 is TGTGCCAGCAGTCTGGGACAGGGACCTCGCGAGCAGTACTTC.

This CDR3 reads CASRAGLAGEYEQYF. The CDR3 nucleotides read TGTGCCAGCAGGGCTGGACTAGCGGGAGAGTACGAGCAGTACTTC. The chain recombines TRBV6-5 with TRBJ2-7, with 13 bases matching TRBD2. Per germline, CDR1 MNHEY and CDR2 SVGAGI. Trimming removed 6 bases from V and 4 bases from J; junction bases left unmatched: 6. There are 15 residues in the CDR3.

The chain uses TRBV6-5 and TRBJ1-5; 8 positions agree with TRBD1. Losses at the gene ends were 6 bases for V and 5 bases for J; bases not matched to a gene: 6. The CDR3 covers 14 residues. Germline V gives CDR1 MNHEY, CDR2 SVGAGI. The CDR3 reads CASRRQGIDQPQHF. The CDR3 DNA is TGTGCCAGCAGAAGACAGGGGATTGATCAGCCCCAGCATTTT.

V usage is TRBV11-3 and J usage is TRBJ1-1; 7 bases align to TRBD1. J lost 1 base, V lost 0 bases, and 2 bases had no gene match. Per the germline V gene, CDR1 is SGHNT and CDR2 is YENEEA. The CDR3 length is 15 residues. The CDR3 loop is CASSLEGTANTEAFF. As DNA, the CDR3 is TGTGCCAGCAGCTTAGAAGGGACAGCGAACACTGAAGCTTTCTTT.

V gene TRBV6-1 combines with J gene TRBJ1-5; D remains unclear. Germline CDR1 MNHNS, CDR2 SASEGT. Trimming took off 6 bases at V and 2 bases at J, with 11 bases between the two ends. The CDR3 consists of 14 residues. For the CDR3, the DNA is TGTGCCAGCAGGAATCAAGAGGGCAATCAGCCCCAGCATTTT. Its translation is CASRNQEGNQPQHF.

The chain carries TRBV29-1 and TRBJ2-5; D gene ambiguous. Germline CDR1 SQVTM, CDR2 ANQGSEA. This CDR3 spans 11 amino acids. The CDR3 coding sequence is TGCTCTTTTGAAAGAGAAGAGACCCAGTACTTC. It is translated as CSFEREETQYF.

The chain carries TRBV19 and TRBJ1-5; D possibly corresponds to TRBD1 (6 bases). Germline CDR1 reads LNHDA; CDR2 reads SQIVND (reference sequence). The CDR3 covers 17 residues. V dropped 5 bases and J dropped 2 bases, with 19 bases sitting between them. The CDR3 nucleotides read TGTGCCAGTAGTCCCCGGGACATCACCAGGCGCAATCAGCCCCAGCATTTT. This sequence encodes CASSPRDITRRNQPQHF.

The chain employs TRBV21-1 and TRBJ2-5; the table's D call TRBD2 went unverified against the DNA. TRBV21-1 is a recognized pseudogene. This CDR3 contains 16 residues. The DNA for the CDR3 is TGTGCCAGCAGCTCTTCTGGACTGGAAACGCAAGAGACCCAGTACTTC. This gives the protein CASSSSGLETQETQYF.

The chain carries TRBV6-1 and TRBJ2-7; 7 positions match TRBD1. Losses at the gene ends were 11 bases for V and 5 bases for J; bases not matched to a gene: 9. CDR1 and CDR2 (germline): MNHNS, SASEGT. The CDR3 has 12 amino acids. The DNA for the CDR3 is TGTGCCGGCGCGGACAGGTTCAACGAGCAGTACTTC. Translated: CAGADRFNEQYF.

The chain joins TRBV6-1 to TRBJ2-7; 9 positions match TRBD2. This CDR3 is 15 amino acids long. Germline CDR1 is MNHNS and CDR2 is SASEGT. Here the CDR3 reads CAAKEGGRASYEQYF. CDR3 nucleotides: TGTGCGGCGAAGGAGGGCGGGAGGGCCTCCTACGAGCAGTACTTC.

CDR3: CASSPGSNSGNTIYF. CDR3 DNA sequence: TGCGCCAGCAGTCCTGGTAGTAACTCTGGAAACACCATATATTTT. The genes are TRBV10-2 and TRBJ1-3; D unresolved. Per germline, CDR1 WSHSY and CDR2 SAAADI. Trimming pared 5 bases from V and 0 bases from J, leaving 11 bases between. The CDR3 is made up of 15 amino acids.

J is TRBJ2-2 and V is TRBV11-3, with 7 nucleotides matching TRBD2. Germline V gene lookup returns CDR1 SGHNT and CDR2 YENEEA. The CDR3 is 16 amino acids. Germline trimming cut 1 base from V and 1 base from J; bases unmatched to any gene: 3. The CDR3 sequence is CASSLGLAENTGELFF. Here the CDR3 DNA reads TGTGCCAGCAGCTTAGGCCTAGCGGAGAACACCGGGGAGCTGTTTTTT.

The genes are TRBV5-6 and TRBJ2-7, with 7 bases that match TRBD2. Losses at the gene ends were 2 bases for V and 2 bases for J; bases not matched to a gene: 7. The CDR3 is 15 amino acids. Germline V lookup: CDR1 SGHDT, CDR2 YYEEEE. This CDR3 reads CASSFVRGRAYEQYF. For the CDR3, the DNA is TGTGCCAGCAGCTTTGTTCGTGGGAGGGCCTACGAGCAGTACTTC.

The chain combines TRBV27 with TRBJ2-7, with 8 positions matching TRBD1. Per the germline V gene, CDR1 is MNHEY and CDR2 is SMNVEV (reference sequence). The CDR3 sequence is 15 residues long. The V segment lost 8 bases and the J segment 9 bases; nucleotides outside the gene matches: 18. The CDR3: CASWGLRDRPRSQYF. The CDR3 DNA is TGTGCCAGCTGGGGCCTCCGGGACAGGCCGCGGTCGCAGTACTTC.

The chain is built from TRBV5-8 and TRBJ1-5, with D unresolved. CDR3 length: 14 residues. From germline, CDR1 is SGHTS and CDR2 YDEGEE. V lost 2 bases and J lost 8, with 14 bases in between. In nucleotides, the CDR3 is TGTGCCAGCAGCTTCGAGGGCTTGGGTAAGCCCCAGCATTTT. Translated: CASSFEGLGKPQHF.

The chain links TRBV5-4 to TRBJ1-2; D ambiguous. The CDR3 covers 13 residues. CDR1 and CDR2 from the germline V gene are SGHNT and YYREEE (reference sequence). V was trimmed by 2 bases and J by 2 bases, leaving 7 bases between them. Written as DNA, the CDR3 is TGTGCCAGCAGCTTCAGTAGCAACTATGGCTACACCTTC. Translated: CASSFSSNYGYTF. Full variable domain (remainder filled in from reference TRBV5-4 and TRBJ1-2): ETGVTQSPTHLIKTRGQQVTLRCSSQSGHNTVSWYQQALGQGPQFIFQYYREEENGRGNFPPRFSGLQFPNYSSELNVNALELDDSALYLCASSFSSNYGYTFGSGTRLTVV.

V is TRBV29-1 and J is TRBJ2-3; 14 bases match TRBD2. Germline loops: CDR1 SQVTM, CDR2 ANQGSEA. Unmatched junction bases numbered 6, after V lost 1 base and J lost 0 bases. This CDR3 has 18 amino acids. The CDR3 spells CSVEGLGTSGGSTDTQYF. In DNA, the CDR3 is TGCAGCGTTGAAGGACTGGGGACTAGCGGGGGAAGCACAGATACGCAGTATTTT.

This sequence joins TRBV7-9 and TRBJ1-2, with D possibly matching TRBD1 (6 bases). CDR1 is SEHNR and CDR2 is FQNEAQ in the germline V gene (reference sequence). V was pared by 2 bases and J by 2 bases, with 12 bases between. The CDR3 loop spans 15 amino acids. The CDR3: CASSLPLQGNYGYTF. DNA for the CDR3: TGTGCCAGCAGCTTACCCCTTCAGGGGAACTATGGCTACACCTTC.

The V call is TRBV5-4, the J call TRBJ1-3, with D possibly TRBD1 on 6 matching bases. V dropped 1 base and J dropped 4 bases, with 12 bases sitting between them. CDR1 and CDR2 (germline): SGHNT, YYREEE (reference sequence). The CDR3 is made up of 15 amino acids. The CDR3 protein is CASSLPGGFGNTIYF. CDR3 DNA sequence: TGTGCCAGCAGCTTGCCGGGGGGCTTCGGAAACACCATATATTTT.

Of note for this clone: The same CDR3 is also encoded by other DNA sequences in this sample. The V gene is TRBV7-9, the J gene TRBJ1-1; no clear D. From germline, CDR1 is SEHNR and CDR2 FQNEAQ (reference sequence). Trimming took off 5 bases at V and 2 bases at J, with 3 bases between the two ends. The CDR3 runs 11 residues. This chain's CDR3 is CASSLNTEAFF. The CDR3 DNA reads as TGTGCCAGCAGCCTAAACACTGAAGCTTTCTTT.

The chain combines TRBV5-1 with TRBJ2-7; TRBD2 is a possible D gene (5 bases). In germline, CDR1 is SGHRS, CDR2 YFSETQ. The CDR3 is 12 amino acids. Trimming pared 4 bases from V and 5 bases from J, leaving 10 bases between. Here the CDR3 DNA reads TGCGCCAGCAGCCCGGGGTATCACGAGCAGTACTTC. Translated: CASSPGYHEQYF.

The V and J genes are TRBV7-2 and TRBJ2-7; D uncertain. V lost 5 bases to trimming and J lost 6 bases, with 14 bases between them. The CDR3 has 13 residues. Germline values: CDR1 SGHTA, CDR2 FQGNSA. Here the CDR3 DNA reads TGTGCCAGCAGCCCACCCTCAGGTCTCGAGCAGTACTTC. Translated: CASSPPSGLEQYF.

This chain links TRBV5-6 with TRBJ1-1, with TRBD1 as a possible D gene (5 bases). CDR3 length equals 14 residues. Between the trimmed V and J ends, which lost 2 bases and 4 bases, there was a span of 12 bases. Germline V gives CDR1 SGHDT, CDR2 YYEEEE. CDR3 loop: CASSLTQEGTEAFF. CDR3 nucleotide sequence: TGTGCCAGCAGCTTAACACAGGAAGGCACTGAAGCTTTCTTT.

The rearrangement links TRBV6-1 to TRBJ2-5; TRBD2 is a possible D gene (6 bases). The V and J ends lost 11 bases and 1 base respectively, with 17 bases between them. CDR1 MNHNS and CDR2 SASEGT come from the germline V gene. This CDR3 is 14 amino acids long. Written as DNA, the CDR3 is TGTGCCGGTAGGAGGGCGGGACGCCAAGAGACCCAGTACTTC. This sequence encodes CAGRRAGRQETQYF.

The chain employs TRBV7-2 and TRBJ2-7; a possible D gene is TRBD2 (5 bases). V lost 2 bases to trimming and J lost 3 bases, with 20 bases between them. The CDR3 sequence is 17 residues long. Germline CDR1 SGHTA, CDR2 FQGNSA. The CDR3 sequence: CASSLTTDEWRNYEQYF. CDR3 DNA: TGTGCCAGCAGCTTAACAACGGATGAATGGAGGAACTACGAGCAGTACTTC.

This chain links TRBV11-2 with TRBJ1-4; TRBD1 might be the D (5 bases). The CDR3 runs to 15 residues. CDR1 is SGHAT and CDR2 is FQNNGV in the germline V gene. V gave up 5 bases and J gave up 3 bases, with 13 bases separating them. For the CDR3, the DNA is TGTGCCAGCAGCCCGGCAGGGATCGCTAATGAAAAACTGTTTTTT. Its protein is CASSPAGIANEKLFF. The full variable domain, with the rest looked up from reference TRBV11-2 and TRBJ1-4, is EAGVAQSPRYKIIEKRQSVAFWCNPISGHATLYWYQQILGQGPKLLIQFQNNGVVDDSQLPKDRFSAERLKGVDSTLKIQPAKLEDSAVYLCASSPAGIANEKLFFGSGTQLSVL.